The text below deals with one TCR beta chain. In the study's own analysis: Nucleated cell number was recorded as an estimate derived from reference gene primer amplification. The repertoire was sequenced with immunoSEQ multiplex PCR; TCRdb's copy has only in-frame clones and lacks some. V and J calls and clone size are those listed in that table; D and trimming were worked out from the DNA. The sample records 130,000 or so clones, approximately 87% being singletons. The data derive from a study of blood T cell repertoires in COVID-19. As for the study in general: Collection of acute and convalescent COVID-19 samples took place in the United States, Italy and Spain. PBMCs, B-cell-depleted T cells, or T cells were the source of the cDNA or gDNA that made up the material.

J lost 4 bases, V lost 0 bases, and 5 bases had no gene match. The germline V gene encodes CDR1 MNHEY and CDR2 SVGAGI. The CDR3 sequence is 15 residues long. The sample taken for sequencing was peripheral blood. The sequence derives from a woman aged 50 to 60 with acute or convalescent COVID-19. The chain joins TRBV6-5 to TRBJ2-7; 8 bases match TRBD2. The CDR3 region has the DNA TGTGCCAGCAGTTACTCGAAAGCGGGGGCTTACGAGCAGTACTTC. It encodes CASSYSKAGAYEQYF.